This T cell receptor beta chain was sequenced in a study of long-term antiretroviral therapy in people with HIV. The study, taken as a whole, reports: Patients on ART gained diversity, which nonetheless stayed below transplant donor controls. Clones showing expansion before ART dominated the repertoire at all time points.

To note about this clone: Its specificity is unknown.

The germline V gene encodes CDR1 SGHVS and CDR2 FQNEAQ. The CDR3 has 16 amino acids. Trimming left V 5 bases short and J 4 bases short, with 18 bases between. Survey-level immunoSEQ v3.0 assays were run. Here immunoSEQ multiplex PCR was the method, and the copy in TCRdb shows in-frame clones only, minus some. Of roughly 29,000 clones listed, around 96% are singletons. The V and J genes are TRBV7-8 and TRBJ1-5, with TRBD1 as a possible D gene (6 bases). The sample here was unsorted PBMCs, taken 5.3 years after starting antiretroviral therapy. This TCR derives from a man in his thirties or forties with HIV. The CDR3 reads CASSHQTGLRNQPQHF. In nucleotides, the CDR3 is TGTGCCAGCAGCCATCAAACAGGGCTACGGAATCAGCCCCAGCATTTT.